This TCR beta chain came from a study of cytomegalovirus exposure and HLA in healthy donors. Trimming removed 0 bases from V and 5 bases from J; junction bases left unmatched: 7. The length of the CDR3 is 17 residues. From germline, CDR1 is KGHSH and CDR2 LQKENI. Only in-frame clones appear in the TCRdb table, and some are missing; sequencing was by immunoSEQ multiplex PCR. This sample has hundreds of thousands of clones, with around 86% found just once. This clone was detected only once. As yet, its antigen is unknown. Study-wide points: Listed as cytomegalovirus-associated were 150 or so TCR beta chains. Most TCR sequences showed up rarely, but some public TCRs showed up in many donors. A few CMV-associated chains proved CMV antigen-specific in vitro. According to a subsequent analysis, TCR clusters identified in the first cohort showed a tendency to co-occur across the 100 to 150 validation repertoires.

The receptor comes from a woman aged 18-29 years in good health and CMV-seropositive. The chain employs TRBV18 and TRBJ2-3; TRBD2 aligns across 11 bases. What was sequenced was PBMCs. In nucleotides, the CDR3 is TGTGCCAGCTCACCACCTCAAAGACTAGCGGGAAGAGATACGCAGTATTTT. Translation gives CASSPPQRLAGRDTQYF. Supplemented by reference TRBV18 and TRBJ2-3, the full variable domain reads NAGVMQNPRHLVRRRGQEARLRCSPMKGHSHVYWYRQLPEEGLKFMVYLQKENIIDESGMPKERFSAEFPKEGPSILRIQQVVRGDSAAYFCASSPPQRLAGRDTQYFGPGTRLTVL.